This TCR beta chain is from a study of cytomegalovirus exposure and HLA in healthy donors. The CDR3 covers 15 residues. Losses at the gene ends were 6 bases for V and 0 bases for J; bases not matched to a gene: 6. Germline CDR1 reads LNHDA; CDR2 reads SQIVND (reference sequence). Notes on this clone: Its antigen is currently unknown.

The study, taken as a whole, reports: The authors reported that TCR beta sequences could predict HLA-A and HLA-B alleles. These predictions were accurate for most subjects in the first cohort. By a later analysis, the bulk of CMV-associated TCR beta chains appeared HLA-restricted. Per a prior analysis, the majority of TCR beta V segments were productive roughly 90% or roughly 30% of the time.

Use of 60 Vbeta and 13 Jbeta primers characterized the PCR. The table came from immunoSEQ multiplex PCR; TCRdb's copy has only in-frame clones and leaves some out. In the table there are about 120,000 clones, 60% to 85% of which are singletons. The source is a woman in her thirties or forties in good health and CMV-seropositive. The sequenced material came from PBMCs. The chain links TRBV19 to TRBJ2-3, with 7 bases that match TRBD2. The CDR3 is CASRAGDFSTDTQYF. The CDR3 DNA is TGTGCCAGTAGGGCGGGGGACTTCAGCACAGATACGCAGTATTTT.